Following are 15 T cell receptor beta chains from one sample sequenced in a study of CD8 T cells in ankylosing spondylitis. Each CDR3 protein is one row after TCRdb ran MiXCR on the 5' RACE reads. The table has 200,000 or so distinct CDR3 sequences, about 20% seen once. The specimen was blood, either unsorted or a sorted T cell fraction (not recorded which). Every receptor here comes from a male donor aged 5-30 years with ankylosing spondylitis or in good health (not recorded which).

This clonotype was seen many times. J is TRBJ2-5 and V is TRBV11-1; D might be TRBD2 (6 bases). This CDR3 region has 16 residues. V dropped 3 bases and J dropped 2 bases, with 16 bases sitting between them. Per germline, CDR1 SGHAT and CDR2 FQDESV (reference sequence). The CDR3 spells CASSFQYGGRQETQYF. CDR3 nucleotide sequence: TGTGCCAGCAGCTTCCAATACGGGGGTCGGCAAGAGACCCAGTACTTC. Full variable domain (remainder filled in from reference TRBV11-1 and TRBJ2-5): EAEVAQSPRYKITEKSQAVAFWCDPISGHATLYWYRQILGQGPELLVQFQDESVVDDSQLPKDRFSAERLKGVDSTLKIQPAELGDSAMYLCASSFQYGGRQETQYFGPGTRLLVL.

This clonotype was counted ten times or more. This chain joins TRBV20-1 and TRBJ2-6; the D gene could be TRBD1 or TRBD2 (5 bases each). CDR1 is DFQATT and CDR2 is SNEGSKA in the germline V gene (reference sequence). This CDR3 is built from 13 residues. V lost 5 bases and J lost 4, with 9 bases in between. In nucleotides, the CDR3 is TGCAGTGCTTCCGAGGGGGGGGCCAACGTCCTGACTTTC. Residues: CSASEGGANVLTF.

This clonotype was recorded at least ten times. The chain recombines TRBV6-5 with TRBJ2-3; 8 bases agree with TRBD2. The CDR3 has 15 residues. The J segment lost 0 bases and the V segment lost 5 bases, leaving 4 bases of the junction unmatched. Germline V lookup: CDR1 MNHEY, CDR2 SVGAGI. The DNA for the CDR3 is TGTGCCAGCAGTGGGCCTAGCGGGAGCACAGATACGCAGTATTTT. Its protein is CASSGPSGSTDTQYF.

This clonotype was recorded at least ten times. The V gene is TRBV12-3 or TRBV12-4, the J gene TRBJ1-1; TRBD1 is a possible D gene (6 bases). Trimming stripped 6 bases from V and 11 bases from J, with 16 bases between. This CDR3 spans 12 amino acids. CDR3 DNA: TGTGCCAGCAGCCTAACAGGGAATTGGGCTTTCTTT. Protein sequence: CASSLTGNWAFF.

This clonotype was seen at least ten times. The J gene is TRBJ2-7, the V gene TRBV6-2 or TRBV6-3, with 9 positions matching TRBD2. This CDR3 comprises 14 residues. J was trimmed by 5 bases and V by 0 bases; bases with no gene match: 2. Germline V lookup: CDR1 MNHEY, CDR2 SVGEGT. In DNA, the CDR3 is TGTGCCAGCAGTTACTCGCGGGAGGGCCACGAGCAGTACTTC. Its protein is CASSYSREGHEQYF.

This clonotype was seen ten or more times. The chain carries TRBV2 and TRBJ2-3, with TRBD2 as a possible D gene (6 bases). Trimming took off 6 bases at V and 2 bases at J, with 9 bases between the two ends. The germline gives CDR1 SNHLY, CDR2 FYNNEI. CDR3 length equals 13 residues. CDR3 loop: CASRGLPTDTQYF. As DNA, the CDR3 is TGTGCCAGCAGGGGACTCCCCACAGATACGCAGTATTTT.

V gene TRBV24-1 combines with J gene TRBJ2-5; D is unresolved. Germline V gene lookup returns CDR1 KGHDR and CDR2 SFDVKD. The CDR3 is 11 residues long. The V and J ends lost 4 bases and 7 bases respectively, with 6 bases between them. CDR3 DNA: TGTGCCACCAGTGAGGGCTTGACCCAGTACTTC. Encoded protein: CATSEGLTQYF.

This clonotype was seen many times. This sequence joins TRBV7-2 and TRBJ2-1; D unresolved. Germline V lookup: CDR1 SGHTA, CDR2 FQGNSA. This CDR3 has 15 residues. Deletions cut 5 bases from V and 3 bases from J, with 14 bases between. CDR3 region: CASSPPNANYNEQFF. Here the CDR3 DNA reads TGTGCCAGCAGCCCACCGAACGCGAACTACAATGAGCAGTTCTTC. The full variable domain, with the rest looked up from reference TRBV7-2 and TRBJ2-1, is GAGVSQSPSNKVTEKGKDVELRCDPISGHTALYWYRQSLGQGLEFLIYFQGNSAPDKSGLPSDRFSAERTGGSVSTLTIQRTQQEDSAVYLCASSPPNANYNEQFFGPGTRLTVL.

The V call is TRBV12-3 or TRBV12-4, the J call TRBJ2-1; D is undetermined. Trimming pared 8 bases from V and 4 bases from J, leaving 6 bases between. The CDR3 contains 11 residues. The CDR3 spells CASLGYNEQFF. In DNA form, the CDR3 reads TGTGCCAGCCTGGGTTACAATGAGCAGTTCTTC.

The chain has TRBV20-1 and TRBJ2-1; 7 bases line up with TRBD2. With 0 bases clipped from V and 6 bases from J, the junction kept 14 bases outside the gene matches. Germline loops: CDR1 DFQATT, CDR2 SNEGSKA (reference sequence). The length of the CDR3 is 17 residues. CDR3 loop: CSARDVGEGLMFNEQFF. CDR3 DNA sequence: TGCAGTGCTAGAGATGTGGGGGAGGGCCTTATGTTCAATGAGCAGTTCTTC.

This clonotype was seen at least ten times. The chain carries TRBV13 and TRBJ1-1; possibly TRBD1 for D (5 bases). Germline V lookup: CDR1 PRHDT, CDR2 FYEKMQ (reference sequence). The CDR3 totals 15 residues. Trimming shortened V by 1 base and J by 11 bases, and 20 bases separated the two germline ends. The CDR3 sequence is CASSLEKTAWFGAFF. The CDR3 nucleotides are TGTGCCAGCAGCTTAGAAAAGACAGCCTGGTTCGGGGCTTTCTTT. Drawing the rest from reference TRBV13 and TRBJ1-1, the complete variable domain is AAGVIQSPRHLIKEKRETATLKCYPIPRHDTVYWYQQGPGQDPQFLISFYEKMQSDKGSIPDRFSAQQFSDYHSELNMSSLELGDSALYFCASSLEKTAWFGAFFGQGTRLTVV.

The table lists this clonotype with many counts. As DNA, the CDR3 is TGCAGTGCTGGGGAAGCGGGGAATCAGCCCCAGCATTTT. Amino acid sequence: CSAGEAGNQPQHF. This chain links TRBV20-1 with TRBJ1-5, with unresolved D. Trimming removed 5 bases from V and 4 bases from J, with 12 bases in between. Germline CDR1 DFQATT, CDR2 SNEGSKA (reference sequence). There are 13 residues in the CDR3.

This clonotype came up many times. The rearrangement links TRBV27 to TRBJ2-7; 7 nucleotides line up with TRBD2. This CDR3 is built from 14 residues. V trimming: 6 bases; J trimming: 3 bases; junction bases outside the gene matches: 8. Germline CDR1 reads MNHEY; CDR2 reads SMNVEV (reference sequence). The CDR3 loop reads CASSLAETNYEQYF. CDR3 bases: TGTGCCAGCAGCCTAGCGGAAACAAACTACGAGCAGTACTTC.

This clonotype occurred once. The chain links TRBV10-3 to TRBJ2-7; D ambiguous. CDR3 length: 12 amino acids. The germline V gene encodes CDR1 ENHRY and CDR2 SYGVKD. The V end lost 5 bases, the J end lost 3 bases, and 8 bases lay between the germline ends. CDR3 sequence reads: CAISWSGYEQYV. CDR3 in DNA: TGTGCCATCAGTTGGAGTGGCTACGAGCAGTACGTC.

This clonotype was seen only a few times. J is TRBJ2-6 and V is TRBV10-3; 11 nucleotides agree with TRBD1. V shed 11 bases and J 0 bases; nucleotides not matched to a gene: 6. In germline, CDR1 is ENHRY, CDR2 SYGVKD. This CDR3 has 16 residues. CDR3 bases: TGTGCCTCACGGGGACAGGGGGTCTCTGGGGCCAACGTCCTGACTTTC. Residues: CASRGQGVSGANVLTF.